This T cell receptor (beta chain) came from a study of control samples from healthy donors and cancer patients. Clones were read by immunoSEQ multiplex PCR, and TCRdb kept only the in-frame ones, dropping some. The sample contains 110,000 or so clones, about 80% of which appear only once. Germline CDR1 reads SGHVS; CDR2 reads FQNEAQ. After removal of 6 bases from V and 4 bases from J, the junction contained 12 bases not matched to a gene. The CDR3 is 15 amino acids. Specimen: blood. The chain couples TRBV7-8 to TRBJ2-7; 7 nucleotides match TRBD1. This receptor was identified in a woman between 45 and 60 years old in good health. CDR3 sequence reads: CASSYRGGGWYEQYF. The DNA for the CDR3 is TGTGCCAGCAGTTACCGAGGGGGCGGTTGGTACGAGCAGTACTTC.